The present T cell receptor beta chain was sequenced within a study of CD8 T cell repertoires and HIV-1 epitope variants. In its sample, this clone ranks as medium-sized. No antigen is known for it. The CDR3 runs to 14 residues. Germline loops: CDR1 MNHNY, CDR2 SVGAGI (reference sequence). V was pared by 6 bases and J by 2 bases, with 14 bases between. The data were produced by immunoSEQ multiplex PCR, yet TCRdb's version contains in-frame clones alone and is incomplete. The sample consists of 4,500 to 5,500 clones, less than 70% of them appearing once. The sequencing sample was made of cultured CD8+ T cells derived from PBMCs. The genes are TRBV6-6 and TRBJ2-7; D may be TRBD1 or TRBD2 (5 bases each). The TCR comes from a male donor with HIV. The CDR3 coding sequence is TGTGCCAGCAGCCCCGGGGCGATTACCTACGAGCAGTACTTC. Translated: CASSPGAITYEQYF.